This T cell receptor (beta chain) stems from a study of blood T cells in healthy people across ages. This CDR3 region has 14 residues. V was shortened by 2 bases and J by 3 bases, with 10 bases between the two germline ends. This clonotype was counted a single time. Primed by a sample-barcoded 5' primer and a J-beta primer mix, a second PCR proceeded for 7 to 11 cycles. TCRdb itself ran the 5' RACE reads through MiXCR, one entry per CDR3 protein. The table lists some 670,000 distinct CDR3 sequences, roughly half of them singletons, with 13% in the top ten. This receptor was taken from an elderly woman in good health. Sequenced: blood. This chain links TRBV12-3 or TRBV12-4 with TRBJ1-2; D gene unclear. The CDR3 DNA follows: TGTGCCAGCAGTTTAACCCCAGTCCACTATGGCTACACCTTC. This sequence encodes CASSLTPVHYGYTF.